This T cell receptor (beta chain) emerged from a study of blood T cell repertoires in COVID-19. Study-level background: Spain, Italy and the United States supplied samples that represented acute and convalescent COVID-19. T cells, B-cell-depleted T cells, or PBMCs supplied cDNA or gDNA.

Clones were read by immunoSEQ multiplex PCR, and TCRdb kept only the in-frame ones, dropping some. The data show tens of thousands of clones, 65% to 90% seen once. This CDR3 spans 14 amino acids. Trimming cost V 1 base and J 1 base, with 7 bases left between them. Germline V CDR1 and CDR2: SGHNT, YENEEA. The sequence was collected from a woman older than 75 with acute or convalescent COVID-19. Sequencing was done on a sample of peripheral blood. The chain uses TRBV11-3 and TRBJ1-1; D is unclear. The CDR3 bases are TGTGCCAGCAGCTTAGTGAGTTGGAACACTGAAGCTTTCTTT. Amino acid sequence: CASSLVSWNTEAFF.